This T cell receptor beta chain emerged from a study of T cells in Graves' hyperthyroidism and ophthalmopathy. V was clipped by 3 bases and J by 3 bases; unmatched bases: 10. Germline CDR1 is MNHEY and CDR2 is SMNVEV (reference sequence). This CDR3 spans 17 amino acids. This clonotype showed up many times. The antigen remains unidentified. Researchers defined stable Graves' hyperthyroidism as no ophthalmopathy progression within 18 months. Any patient presenting with uncontrolled infection, other autoimmune disease, pregnancy or lactation was left out. Orbital computed tomography and thyroid ultrasound, together with serum TRAb and thyroxine and clinical symptoms, were used for diagnoses. Amplified TCR beta CDR3 regions derived from RNA transcripts. TCR CDR3 underwent first-round RT-PCR with the HTBI primer set. TCRdb redid the calling of the multiplex PCR reads with MiXCR, one entry per CDR3 protein. This table holds hundreds of thousands of distinct CDR3 sequences, approximately 13% found once.

Findings of the study overall: Among thyroid clonotypes expanded above 0.001, most also appeared in blood.

The gene calls are TRBV27 and TRBJ2-7, with TRBD2 identical over 11 bases. This clonotype was sampled from a young woman with Graves' hyperthyroidism. Specimen: blood. The chain's CDR3 is CASSFSGTSGIFYEQYF. CDR3 sequence (DNA): TGTGCCAGCAGTTTCTCCGGGACTAGCGGTATTTTCTACGAGCAGTACTTC.